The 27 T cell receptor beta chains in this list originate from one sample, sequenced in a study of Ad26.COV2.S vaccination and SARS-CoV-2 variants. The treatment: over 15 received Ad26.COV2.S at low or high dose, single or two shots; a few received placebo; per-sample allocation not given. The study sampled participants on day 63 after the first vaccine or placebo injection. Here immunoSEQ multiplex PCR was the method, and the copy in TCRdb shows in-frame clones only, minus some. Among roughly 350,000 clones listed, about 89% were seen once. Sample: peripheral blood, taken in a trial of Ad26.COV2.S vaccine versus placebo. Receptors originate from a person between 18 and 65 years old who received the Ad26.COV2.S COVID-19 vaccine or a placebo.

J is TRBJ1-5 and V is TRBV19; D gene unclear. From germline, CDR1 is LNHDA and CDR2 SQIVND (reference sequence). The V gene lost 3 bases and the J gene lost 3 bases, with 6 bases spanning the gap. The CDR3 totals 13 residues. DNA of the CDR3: TGTGCCAGTAGTATCATCCTCAATCAGCCCCAGCATTTT. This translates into CASSIILNQPQHF.

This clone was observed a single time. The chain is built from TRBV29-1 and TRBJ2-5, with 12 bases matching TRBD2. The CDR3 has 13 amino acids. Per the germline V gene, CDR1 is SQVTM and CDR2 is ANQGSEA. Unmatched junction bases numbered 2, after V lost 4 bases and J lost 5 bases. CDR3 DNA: TGCAGCGTTGGACTAGCGGGAGACGAGACCCAGTACTTC. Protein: CSVGLAGDETQYF.

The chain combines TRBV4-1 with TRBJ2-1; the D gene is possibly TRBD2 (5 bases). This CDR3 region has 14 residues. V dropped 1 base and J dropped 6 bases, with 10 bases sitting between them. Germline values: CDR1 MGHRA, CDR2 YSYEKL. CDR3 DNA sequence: TGCGCCAGCAGCCAAGGGGGAGAGGCCAATGAGCAGTTCTTC. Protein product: CASSQGGEANEQFF.

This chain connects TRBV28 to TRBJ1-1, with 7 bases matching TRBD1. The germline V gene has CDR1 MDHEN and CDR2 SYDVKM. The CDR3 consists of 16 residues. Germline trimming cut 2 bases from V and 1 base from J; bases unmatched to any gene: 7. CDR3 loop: CASSLAGRGWNTEAFF. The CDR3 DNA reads TGTGCCAGCAGTTTAGCCGGCAGGGGGTGGAACACTGAAGCTTTCTTT.

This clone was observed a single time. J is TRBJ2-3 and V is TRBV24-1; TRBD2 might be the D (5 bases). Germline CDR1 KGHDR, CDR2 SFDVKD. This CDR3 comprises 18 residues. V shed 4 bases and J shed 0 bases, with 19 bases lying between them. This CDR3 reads CATSDLLASPSSTDTQYF. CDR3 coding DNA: TGTGCCACCAGTGACCTTTTGGCTAGCCCGTCGAGCACAGATACGCAGTATTTT.

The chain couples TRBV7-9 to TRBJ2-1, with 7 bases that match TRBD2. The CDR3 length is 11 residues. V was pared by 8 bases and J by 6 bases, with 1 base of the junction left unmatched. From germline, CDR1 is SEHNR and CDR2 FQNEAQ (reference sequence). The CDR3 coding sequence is TGTGCCAGCCGCGGGGGCAATGAGCAGTTCTTC. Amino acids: CASRGGNEQFF.

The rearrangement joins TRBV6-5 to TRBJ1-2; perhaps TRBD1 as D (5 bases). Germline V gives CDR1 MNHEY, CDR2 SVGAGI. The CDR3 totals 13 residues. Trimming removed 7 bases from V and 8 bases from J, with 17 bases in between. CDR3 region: CASTLSGDGGYTF. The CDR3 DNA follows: TGTGCCAGCACCCTGTCGGGGGACGGGGGCTACACCTTC.

Written as DNA, the CDR3 is TGTGCCAGCAGTTTAGTACAGGGGTTAAATGGCTACACCTTC. Its translation: CASSLVQGLNGYTF. The chain uses TRBV28 and TRBJ1-2; 7 nucleotides line up with TRBD1. This CDR3 comprises 14 residues. Germline values: CDR1 MDHEN, CDR2 SYDVKM. The ends lost 2 bases at V and 6 bases at J; junction bases unmatched: 6.

The DNA of the CDR3 is TGTGCCAGCTCACCCATGGGACAGGGTAACTATGGCTACACCTTC. Protein sequence: CASSPMGQGNYGYTF. V is TRBV18 and J is TRBJ1-2; 9 bases map to TRBD1. Germline V gene lookup returns CDR1 KGHSH and CDR2 LQKENI. The CDR3 totals 15 residues. V lost 3 bases and J lost 1; bases outside the gene matches: 3.

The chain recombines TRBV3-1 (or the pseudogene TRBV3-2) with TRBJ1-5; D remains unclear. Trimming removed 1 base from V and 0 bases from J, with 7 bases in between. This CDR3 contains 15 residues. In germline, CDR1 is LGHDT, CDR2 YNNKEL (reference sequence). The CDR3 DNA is TGTGCCAGCAGCCAAGGACACCCTAGCAATCAGCCCCAGCATTTT. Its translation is CASSQGHPSNQPQHF.

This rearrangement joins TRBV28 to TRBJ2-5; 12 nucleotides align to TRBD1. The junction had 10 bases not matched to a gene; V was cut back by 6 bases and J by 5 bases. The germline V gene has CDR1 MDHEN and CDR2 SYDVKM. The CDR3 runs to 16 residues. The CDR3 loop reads CASSLTGTGGMETQYF. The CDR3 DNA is TGTGCCAGCAGCCTCACCGGGACAGGGGGCATGGAGACCCAGTACTTC.

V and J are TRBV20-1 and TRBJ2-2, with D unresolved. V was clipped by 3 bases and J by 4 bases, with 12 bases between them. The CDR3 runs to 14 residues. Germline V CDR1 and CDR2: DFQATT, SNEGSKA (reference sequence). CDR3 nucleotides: TGCAGTGCTAGTTCCCCGTGGGGCACCGGGGAGCTGTTTTTT. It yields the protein CSASSPWGTGELFF.

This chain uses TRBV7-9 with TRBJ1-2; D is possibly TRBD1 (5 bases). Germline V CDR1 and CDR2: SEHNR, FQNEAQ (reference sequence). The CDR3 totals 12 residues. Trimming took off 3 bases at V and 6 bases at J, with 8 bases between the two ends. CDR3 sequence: CASSLGRDGYTF. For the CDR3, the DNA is TGTGCCAGCAGCTTGGGCAGGGATGGCTACACCTTC.

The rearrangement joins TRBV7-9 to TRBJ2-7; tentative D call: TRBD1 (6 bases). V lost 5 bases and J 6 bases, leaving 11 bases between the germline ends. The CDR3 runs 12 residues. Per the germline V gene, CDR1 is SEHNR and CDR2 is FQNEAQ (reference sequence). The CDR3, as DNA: TGTGCCAGCAGCCAACAGGGTGGCGAGCAGTACTTC. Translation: CASSQQGGEQYF.

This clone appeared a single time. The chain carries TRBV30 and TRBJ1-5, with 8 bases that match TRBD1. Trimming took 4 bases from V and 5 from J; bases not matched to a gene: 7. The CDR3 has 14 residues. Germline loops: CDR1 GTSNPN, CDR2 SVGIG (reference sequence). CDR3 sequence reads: CAWTPGTGYQPQHF. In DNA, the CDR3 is TGTGCCTGGACGCCGGGGACAGGTTATCAGCCCCAGCATTTT.

DNA for the CDR3: TGTGCAAGTCGCCCCGGACAGGGAACAGGGACTAATGAAAAACTGTTTTTT. It codes for CASRPGQGTGTNEKLFF. The chain links TRBV12-2 to TRBJ1-4; TRBD1, the D gene given by the table, was not confirmed from the DNA. TRBV12-2 is shown as a pseudogene. CDR3 length equals 17 residues.

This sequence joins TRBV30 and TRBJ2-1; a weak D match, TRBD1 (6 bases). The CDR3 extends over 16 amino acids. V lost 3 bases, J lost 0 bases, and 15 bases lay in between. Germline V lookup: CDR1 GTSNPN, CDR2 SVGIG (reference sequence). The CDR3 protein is CAWSDVGHLSYNEQFF. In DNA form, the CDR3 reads TGTGCCTGGAGCGACGTGGGACATCTCTCCTACAATGAGCAGTTCTTC. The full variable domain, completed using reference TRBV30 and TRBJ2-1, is SQTIHQWPATLVQPVGSPLSLECTVEGTSNPNLYWYRQAAGRGLQLLFYSVGIGQISSEVPQNLSASRPQDRQFILSSKKLLLSDSGFYLCAWSDVGHLSYNEQFFGPGTRLTVL.

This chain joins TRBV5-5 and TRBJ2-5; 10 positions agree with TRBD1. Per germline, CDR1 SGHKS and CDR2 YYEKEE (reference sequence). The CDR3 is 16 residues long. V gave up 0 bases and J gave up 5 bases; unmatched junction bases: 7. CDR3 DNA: TGTGCCAGCAGCTTGGTGGGACAGGGGAGGATGGAGACCCAGTACTTC. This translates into CASSLVGQGRMETQYF.

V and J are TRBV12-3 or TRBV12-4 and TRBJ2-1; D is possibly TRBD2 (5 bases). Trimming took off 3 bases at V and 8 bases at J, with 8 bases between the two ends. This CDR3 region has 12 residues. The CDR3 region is CASSFEGYEQFF. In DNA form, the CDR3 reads TGTGCCAGCAGTTTCGAGGGTTATGAGCAGTTCTTC.

The CDR3 DNA sequence: TGTGCCAGCAGTTACTCGACCCAGGGGAGTTCACCCCTCCACTTT. Translation: CASSYSTQGSSPLHF. The rearrangement uses TRBV6-6 and TRBJ1-6, with D perhaps TRBD1 (6 bases). The germline V and J ends were trimmed by 0 bases and 9 bases, with 12 bases remaining between them. The CDR3 runs 15 residues. The V gene's germline CDR1 is MNHNY and CDR2 SVGAGI (reference sequence).

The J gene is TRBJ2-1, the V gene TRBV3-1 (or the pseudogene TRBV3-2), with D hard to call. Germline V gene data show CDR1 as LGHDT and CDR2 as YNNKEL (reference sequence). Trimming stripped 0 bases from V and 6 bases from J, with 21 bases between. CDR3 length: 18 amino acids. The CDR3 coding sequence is TGTGCCAGCAGCCAAGATTCGCCCCCAATTTATTTTGGCAATGAGCAGTTCTTC. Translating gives CASSQDSPPIYFGNEQFF.

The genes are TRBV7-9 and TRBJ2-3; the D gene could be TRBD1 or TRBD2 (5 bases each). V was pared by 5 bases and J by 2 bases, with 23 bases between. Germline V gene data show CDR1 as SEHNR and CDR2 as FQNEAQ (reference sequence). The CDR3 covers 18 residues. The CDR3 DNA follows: TGTGCCAGCAGCAGATTGACCACTTCGGGACCCAACACAGATACGCAGTATTTT. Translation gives CASSRLTTSGPNTDTQYF.

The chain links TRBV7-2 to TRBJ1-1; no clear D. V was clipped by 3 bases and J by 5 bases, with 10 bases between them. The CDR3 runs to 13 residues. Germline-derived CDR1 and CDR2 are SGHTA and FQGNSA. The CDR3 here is CASSFKGVTEAFF. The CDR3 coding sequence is TGTGCCAGCAGCTTCAAGGGTGTGACTGAAGCTTTCTTT.

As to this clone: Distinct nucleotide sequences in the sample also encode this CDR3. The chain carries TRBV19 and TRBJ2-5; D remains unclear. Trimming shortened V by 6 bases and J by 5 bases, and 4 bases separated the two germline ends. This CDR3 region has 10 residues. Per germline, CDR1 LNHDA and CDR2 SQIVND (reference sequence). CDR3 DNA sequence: TGTGCCAGTAGAGGGGAGACCCAGTACTTC. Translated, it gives CASRGETQYF.

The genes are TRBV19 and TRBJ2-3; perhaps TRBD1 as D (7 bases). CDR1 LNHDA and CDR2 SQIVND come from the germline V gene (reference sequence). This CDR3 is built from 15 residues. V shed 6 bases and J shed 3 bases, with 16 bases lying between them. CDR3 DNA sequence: TGTGCCAGTAGCTCTGTCAGGGGGAGGACAGATACGCAGTATTTT. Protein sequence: CASSSVRGRTDTQYF.

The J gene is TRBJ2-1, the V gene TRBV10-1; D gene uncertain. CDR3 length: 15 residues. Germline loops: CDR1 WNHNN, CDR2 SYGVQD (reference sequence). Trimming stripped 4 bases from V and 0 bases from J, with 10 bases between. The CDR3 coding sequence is TGCGCCAGCAGTGGGGGATTCAGCTCCTACAATGAGCAGTTCTTC. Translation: CASSGGFSSYNEQFF.

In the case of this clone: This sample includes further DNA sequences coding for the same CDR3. The CDR3 region is CAWSYPGAPLGEKLFF. DNA of the CDR3: TGTGCCTGGAGTTACCCTGGTGCGCCGTTAGGGGAAAAACTGTTTTTT. The chain employs TRBV30 and TRBJ1-4; D unresolved. Germline lookup yields CDR1 GTSNPN and CDR2 SVGIG (reference sequence). The CDR3 sequence is 16 residues long. V was trimmed by 2 bases and J by 8 bases, leaving 21 bases between them.